This T cell receptor beta chain originates from a study of T cells after yellow fever vaccination. Each CDR3 protein gets one entry after TCRdb re-called the 5' RACE reads with MiXCR. The sample lists 450,000 to 550,000 distinct CDR3 sequences; approximately 21% were seen once. In its sample, this clonotype was seen a few times. Germline V gene data show CDR1 as SEHNR and CDR2 as FQNEAQ (reference sequence). CDR3 length equals 12 residues. V lost 8 bases and J 5 bases, leaving 12 bases between the germline ends. This chain connects TRBV7-9 to TRBJ1-1; tentatively, D is TRBD1 (6 bases). The receptor was isolated from a man aged 25-45 years who received the YFV17D yellow fever vaccine. Sample: PBMCs, taken 15 days after the yellow fever booster vaccination. This CDR3 is CASGRGSTEAFF. CDR3 DNA: TGTGCCAGCGGTAGGGGGAGTACTGAAGCTTTCTTT.